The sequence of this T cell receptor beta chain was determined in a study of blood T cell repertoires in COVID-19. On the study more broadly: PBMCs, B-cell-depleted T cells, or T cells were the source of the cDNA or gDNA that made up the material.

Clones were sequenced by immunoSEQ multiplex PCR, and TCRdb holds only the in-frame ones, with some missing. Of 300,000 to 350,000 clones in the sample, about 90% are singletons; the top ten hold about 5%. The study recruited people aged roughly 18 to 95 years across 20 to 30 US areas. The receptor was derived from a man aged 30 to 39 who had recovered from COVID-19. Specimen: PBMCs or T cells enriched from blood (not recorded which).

The CDR3 protein is CASSLGDRVGYTF. The CDR3 region has the DNA TGTGCCAGCAGTTTAGGGGACAGGGTTGGCTACACCTTC. The J gene is TRBJ1-2, the V gene TRBV28; 9 positions match TRBD1. The CDR3 is 13 residues long. From germline, CDR1 is MDHEN and CDR2 SYDVKM. J was trimmed by 7 bases and V by 2 bases; bases with no gene match: 2.